This T cell receptor beta chain came from a study of shared clonotypes between healthy human individuals. General study points: Naive CD4 clonotypes were shared across a few donors at 5% to 6%. Despite large depth, sorted-subset datasets appeared incompletely sequenced. Only blood was sampled, and tissue TCR repertoires likely differ from blood ones.

Trimming stripped 1 base from V and 4 bases from J, with 7 bases between. The germline CDR1 and CDR2 sequences are MNHNS and SASEGT. The CDR3 sequence is 13 residues long. This table comes from immunoSEQ multiplex PCR, and its TCRdb copy is limited to in-frame clones, with some not included. The profile shows 2 million to 2.5 million clones, approximately 93% of them singletons. Comment on this clone: Antigen unknown.

Sequenced: naive CD4+ T cells from PBMCs. The sample's subset: CD45RA+ positively selected. This TCR was recovered from a man between 18 and 35 years old in good health. Some clones in this sample may be carry-over from other donors' samples. V and J are TRBV6-1 and TRBJ1-2; tentative D call: TRBD1 (5 bases). The CDR3 loop is CASSEETVYGYTF. In DNA form, the CDR3 reads TGTGCCAGCAGTGAAGAGACAGTCTATGGCTACACCTTC.